One and the same sample provided the 32 T cell receptor beta chains below, sequenced in a study of shared clonotypes between healthy human individuals. TCRdb's table, derived via immunoSEQ multiplex PCR, lists solely in-frame clones and lacks some. Seen here are 2 million to 2.5 million clones, 95% observed once, and the top ten hold more than 0.1%. The sequenced material came from naive CD4+ T cells sorted from blood. The sample's subset: CD45RA+ positively selected. The receptors come from a man aged 18 to 30 in good health.

The chain couples TRBV7-9 to TRBJ2-5, with TRBD1 matching 7 bases. CDR3 length: 14 residues. CDR1 SEHNR and CDR2 FQNEAQ come from the germline V gene (reference sequence). Trimming removed 3 bases from V and 1 base from J; junction bases left unmatched: 2. The CDR3 sequence is CASSLTGTQETQYF. The CDR3 DNA reads as TGTGCCAGCAGCTTGACAGGGACCCAAGAGACCCAGTACTTC.

The rearrangement uses TRBV19 and TRBJ2-7, with D perhaps matching TRBD2 (5 bases). This CDR3 comprises 12 residues. Trimming cost V 5 bases and J 3 bases, with 8 bases left between them. CDR1 and CDR2 from the germline V gene are LNHDA and SQIVND (reference sequence). CDR3 nucleotide sequence: TGTGCCAGTAGTGCCCGGGACTACGAGCAGTACTTC. This sequence encodes CASSARDYEQYF.

V gene TRBV21-1 combines with J gene TRBJ2-7; no check of the table's D call, TRBD2, against the DNA was made. TRBV21-1 is flagged as a pseudogene. The CDR3 is 16 residues long. CDR3 coding DNA: TGTGCCAGCAGCAAAGCAGGTCTAGCGGGAACCTACGAGCAGTACTTC. Translating gives CASSKAGLAGTYEQYF.

V gene TRBV19 combines with J gene TRBJ2-3; D unresolved. This CDR3 region has 14 residues. Per the germline V gene, CDR1 is LNHDA and CDR2 is SQIVND (reference sequence). Trimming cost V 3 bases and J 1 base, with 8 bases left between them. CDR3 DNA: TGTGCCAGTAGTATCGAGTCGGGCACAGATACGCAGTATTTT. It codes for CASSIESGTDTQYF.

This CDR3 is CASTLGRAVGTEAFF. CDR3 in DNA: TGCGCCAGCACCCTTGGCAGGGCGGTTGGCACTGAAGCTTTCTTT. V gene TRBV5-1 combines with J gene TRBJ1-1; the D gene is possibly TRBD1 (5 bases). Trimming cost V 6 bases and J 4 bases, with 19 bases left between them. Germline CDR1 and CDR2: SGHRS and YFSETQ. This CDR3 region has 15 residues.

This chain uses TRBV27 with TRBJ2-7; 8 bases map to TRBD2. Germline loops: CDR1 MNHEY, CDR2 SMNVEV (reference sequence). With 7 bases clipped from V and 2 bases from J, the junction kept 25 bases outside the gene matches. CDR3 size: 20 residues. The CDR3 loop is CASTVRVRGETGLAPYEQYF. The DNA for the CDR3 is TGTGCCAGCACCGTCAGGGTAAGGGGAGAAACTGGACTAGCTCCCTACGAGCAGTACTTC.

The chain has TRBV5-1 and TRBJ2-1, with TRBD2 matching over 7 bases. V dropped 4 bases and J dropped 6; count of bases not matched to a gene: 13. The CDR3 is made up of 16 amino acids. Germline CDR1 and CDR2: SGHRS and YFSETQ. CDR3 nucleotides: TGCGCCAGCAGCCCAATGGTGGGACTAACCCTCAATGAGCAGTTCTTC. Translating it yields CASSPMVGLTLNEQFF.

To note about this clone: Other DNA sequences in this specimen translate into the identical CDR3. The V and J genes are TRBV7-9 and TRBJ2-2; D unresolved. Germline lookup yields CDR1 SEHNR and CDR2 FQNEAQ (reference sequence). The V end was cut by 4 bases, the J end by 6 bases, with 0 bases between. The CDR3 covers 10 residues. CDR3 protein: CASSSGELFF. Written as DNA, the CDR3 is TGTGCCAGCAGCTCCGGGGAGCTGTTTTTT. Full variable domain (remainder filled in from reference TRBV7-9 and TRBJ2-2): DTGVSQNPRHKITKRGQNVTFRCDPISEHNRLYWYRQTLGQGPEFLTYFQNEAQLEKSRLLSDRFSAERPKGSFSTLEIQRTEQGDSAMYLCASSSGELFFGEGSRLTVL.

The J gene is TRBJ1-2, the V gene TRBV30, with 7 bases lining up with TRBD1. The CDR3 sequence is 12 residues long. Trimming took 5 bases from V and 7 from J; bases not matched to a gene: 7. Germline lookup yields CDR1 GTSNPN and CDR2 SVGIG (reference sequence). CDR3 nucleotide sequence: TGTGCCTGGGGGGACAGTAGTCCTGGCTACACCTTC. It yields the protein CAWGDSSPGYTF. Looking up the rest from reference TRBV30 and TRBJ1-2 gives the full variable domain: SQTIHQWPATLVQPVGSPLSLECTVEGTSNPNLYWYRQAAGRGLQLLFYSVGIGQISSEVPQNLSASRPQDRQFILSSKKLLLSDSGFYLCAWGDSSPGYTFGSGTRLTVV.

This clone appeared a single time. The V gene is TRBV27, the J gene TRBJ1-4, with 10 bases identical to TRBD1. The CDR3 is 14 amino acids. CDR1 and CDR2 from the germline V gene are MNHEY and SMNVEV (reference sequence). With V trimmed by 5 bases and J by 8 bases, 5 bases remained unmatched. CDR3 bases: TGTGCCAGCAGTAGACAGGGGGCTTGGGAAAAACTGTTTTTT. It is translated as CASSRQGAWEKLFF.

The chain uses TRBV5-1 and TRBJ1-2; D is perhaps TRBD1 (6 bases). CDR1 and CDR2 from the germline V gene are SGHRS and YFSETQ. The CDR3 runs 15 residues. Trimming removed 4 bases at V and 4 bases at J, with 17 bases between. CDR3 DNA sequence: TGCGCCAGCAGCCCGGATCGACAGGCCGGCTATGGCTACACCTTC. It is translated as CASSPDRQAGYGYTF.

The chain links TRBV9 to TRBJ2-6; possible D gene TRBD2, 6 bases. Germline values: CDR1 SGDLS, CDR2 YYNGEE. This CDR3 is 18 amino acids long. Trimming pared 3 bases from V and 0 bases from J, leaving 16 bases between. This CDR3 reads CASSAGLAGISGANVLTF. CDR3 DNA: TGTGCCAGCAGCGCTGGTCTGGCGGGAATCTCTGGGGCCAACGTCCTGACTTTC.

This chain links TRBV10-3 with TRBJ2-3; D might be TRBD1 (5 bases). Germline V lookup: CDR1 ENHRY, CDR2 SYGVKD. The CDR3 is made up of 13 amino acids. Trimming stripped 4 bases from V and 3 bases from J, with 8 bases between. The DNA for the CDR3 is TGTGCCATCAGTGTAGGGGTGACAGATACGCAGTATTTT. This translates into CAISVGVTDTQYF.

The rearrangement joins TRBV6-6 to TRBJ2-6, with D perhaps TRBD2 (5 bases). The CDR3 is 14 amino acids. The V gene's germline CDR1 is MNHNY and CDR2 SVGAGI (reference sequence). V was clipped by 7 bases and J by 1 base, with 8 bases between them. The CDR3 sequence: CASTTGSGANVLTF. In DNA, the CDR3 is TGTGCCAGCACCACGGGGTCTGGGGCCAACGTCCTGACTTTC.

The chain recombines TRBV11-2 with TRBJ2-5; D uncertain. CDR3 length equals 14 residues. Trimming took off 3 bases at V and 9 bases at J, with 17 bases between the two ends. Germline V lookup: CDR1 SGHAT, CDR2 FQNNGV. The DNA for the CDR3 is TGTGCCAGCAGCTTTCAAAAGGGCCTTACGCCCCAGTACTTC. This sequence encodes CASSFQKGLTPQYF.

V usage is TRBV4-3 and J usage is TRBJ2-7; the D gene is possibly TRBD2 (6 bases). V was trimmed by 0 bases and J by 2 bases, leaving 14 bases between them. The CDR3 consists of 16 residues. Germline values: CDR1 LGHNA, CDR2 YSLEER. The DNA of the CDR3 is TGCGCCAGCAGCCAAGATCGGGGGTCCTCTACCTACGAGCAGTACTTC. The encoded protein is CASSQDRGSSTYEQYF.

This clone was detected a few times. The chain couples TRBV2 to TRBJ1-6; D gene uncertain. Trimming shortened V by 3 bases and J by 12 bases, and 12 bases separated the two germline ends. The CDR3 totals 13 residues. Germline V gives CDR1 SNHLY, CDR2 FYNNEI. The CDR3 protein is CASSDKQLRPLHF. The CDR3 nucleotides read TGTGCCAGCAGTGATAAACAGCTTCGACCCCTCCACTTT.

A remark on this clone: The same CDR3 is also encoded by other DNA sequences in this sample. The chain joins TRBV5-1 to TRBJ1-3; no firm D call. Germline values: CDR1 SGHRS, CDR2 YFSETQ. The germline V and J ends were trimmed by 4 bases and 0 bases, with 8 bases remaining between them. The CDR3 is made up of 14 amino acids. The CDR3 sequence is CASSAGSSGNTIYF. The CDR3 region has the DNA TGCGCCAGCAGCGCCGGAAGCTCTGGAAACACCATATATTTT.

Regarding this clone: Within the sample, other DNA sequences also encode this same CDR3. Written as DNA, the CDR3 is TGCGCCAGCAGCTTGGCCGCGGGATCATCCTACAATGAGCAGTTCTTC. Encoded protein: CASSLAAGSSYNEQFF. This chain joins TRBV5-1 and TRBJ2-1; TRBD2 is a possible D gene (6 bases). Trimming removed 0 bases from V and 1 base from J, with 11 bases in between. The CDR3 length is 16 residues. Germline CDR1 SGHRS, CDR2 YFSETQ.

J is TRBJ2-1 and V is TRBV10-3; D remains ambiguous. Germline V CDR1 and CDR2: ENHRY, SYGVKD. Trimming took off 11 bases at V and 0 bases at J, with 20 bases between the two ends. This CDR3 contains 16 residues. CDR3 coding DNA: TGTGCCTCCCTCCTGGACCCCCGGAGCTCCTACAATGAGCAGTTCTTC. Its protein is CASLLDPRSSYNEQFF.

This clone was seen only once. The chain links TRBV28 to TRBJ2-7; TRBD1 matches 9 bases. CDR1 and CDR2 (germline): MDHEN, SYDVKM. The CDR3 runs 15 residues. J lost 7 bases, V lost 6 bases, and 13 bases had no gene match. The CDR3 region is CASRPGTGSAEEQYF. In nucleotides, the CDR3 is TGTGCCAGCAGGCCCGGGACAGGGTCGGCGGAGGAGCAGTACTTC.

The chain recombines TRBV6-6 with TRBJ2-7, with TRBD2 matching over 12 bases. The germline V gene has CDR1 MNHNY and CDR2 SVGAGI (reference sequence). V lost 6 bases to trimming and J lost 3 bases; unmatched junction nucleotides: 9. This CDR3 is built from 16 residues. Here the CDR3 DNA reads TGTGCCAGCAGGCGTCCCGGGACTAGCGGGTACTACGAGCAGTACTTC. Its translation is CASRRPGTSGYYEQYF.

The chain combines TRBV30 with TRBJ1-1; D is ambiguous. The CDR3 has 12 amino acids. CDR1 is GTSNPN, CDR2 SVGIG, per germline (reference sequence). The V end was cut by 0 bases, the J end by 11 bases, with 13 bases between. Here the CDR3 reads CAWSVLVQGAFF. The CDR3 DNA reads TGTGCCTGGAGTGTACTGGTACAAGGGGCTTTCTTT.

The chain recombines TRBV4-1 with TRBJ2-5, with D possibly matching TRBD2 (5 bases). The J call is doubtful: the DNA matches TRBJ2-7 better. Germline CDR1 reads MGHRA; CDR2 reads YSYEKL. The CDR3 has 14 residues. CDR3 bases: TGCGCCAGCAGCCAAGAAAGGGAGTCGGGCGAGCAGTACTTC. Translation gives CASSQERESGEQYF.

The chain employs TRBV4-2 and TRBJ1-2; D ambiguous. There are 16 residues in the CDR3. Germline lookup yields CDR1 LGHNA and CDR2 YNFKEQ. V shed 0 bases and J shed 1 base, with 12 bases lying between them. The DNA for the CDR3 is TGTGCCAGCAGCCAAGATCGGAGCCTATTTAACTATGGCTACACCTTC. It specifies CASSQDRSLFNYGYTF.

The chain joins TRBV29-1 to TRBJ1-2, with D uncertain. V lost 5 bases to trimming and J lost 3 bases, with 13 bases between them. The germline gives CDR1 SQVTM, CDR2 ANQGSEA. The CDR3 runs 13 residues. The CDR3 spells CSVRTPLDYGYTF. The CDR3 nucleotides are TGCAGCGTTCGGACCCCCCTCGACTATGGCTACACCTTC.

V is TRBV7-2 and J is TRBJ2-7; 11 nucleotides line up with TRBD2. V shed 5 bases, J shed 5 bases, and the junction held 17 bases outside the gene matches. The germline gives CDR1 SGHTA, CDR2 FQGNSA. This CDR3 is 18 amino acids long. The CDR3 region has the DNA TGTGCCAGCAGCCCCCGTGGAAGTAGTAGCGGGAGGGCCGACGAGCAGTACTTC. It is translated as CASSPRGSSSGRADEQYF.

CDR3 nucleotides: TGTGCCAGCAGCGACCGGGGGGAAAAACTGTTTTTT. Its protein is CASSDRGEKLFF. The chain couples TRBV6-5 to TRBJ1-4; D may be TRBD1 (5 bases). There are 12 residues in the CDR3. Germline V lookup: CDR1 MNHEY, CDR2 SVGAGI. With 6 bases removed from V and 8 bases from J, the gap between germline ends came to 10 bases.

The chain links TRBV5-8 to TRBJ2-2; D possibly corresponds to TRBD1 (6 bases). The CDR3 extends over 14 amino acids. From germline, CDR1 is SGHTS and CDR2 YDEGEE. Trimming pared 6 bases from V and 6 bases from J, leaving 15 bases between. Here the CDR3 DNA reads TGTGCCAGCACTCGACAGGATAGGGCCGGGGAGCTGTTTTTT. It encodes CASTRQDRAGELFF.

CDR3 in amino acids: CASTRDFSNQPQHF. CDR3 sequence (DNA): TGTGCCAGCACACGGGACTTTAGCAATCAGCCCCAGCATTTT. This chain links TRBV2 with TRBJ1-5, with TRBD1 as a possible D gene (5 bases). The germline V and J ends were trimmed by 7 bases and 0 bases, with 10 bases remaining between them. The germline CDR1 and CDR2 sequences are SNHLY and FYNNEI. The CDR3 is 14 residues long.

Regarding this clone: This same CDR3 is encoded by further DNA sequences in the sample. V is TRBV9 and J is TRBJ2-3, with D possibly TRBD1 on 5 matching bases. This CDR3 comprises 15 residues. Trimming took 0 bases from V and 2 from J, leaving 10 bases between them. Germline lookup yields CDR1 SGDLS and CDR2 YYNGEE. CDR3 bases: TGTGCCAGCAGCGTAGGACAGATAAACACAGATACGCAGTATTTT. Its protein product is CASSVGQINTDTQYF.

This clone came up a few times. V is TRBV25-1 and J is TRBJ1-2; unclear D gene. Germline V gene lookup returns CDR1 MGHDK and CDR2 SYGVNS. The V end lost 5 bases, the J end lost 6 bases, and 7 bases lay between the germline ends. The CDR3 consists of 11 residues. For the CDR3, the DNA is TGTGCCAGCAGTACAAGGGATGGCTACACCTTC. It translates to CASSTRDGYTF.